The clone carrying this T cell receptor beta chain was observed a few times. No antigen is known for it. These data belong to a study of early T cells in non-severe SARS-CoV-2 infection. Looking at the study overall: Chains were not paired, and sequencing was done on bulk RNA from unsorted whole blood. Overall study results and limits: Matches to VDJdb favored anti-spike CD8 responses and missed private and CD4 specificities.

Between the trimmed V and J ends, which lost 4 bases and 2 bases, there was a span of 15 bases. In germline, CDR1 is MDHEN, CDR2 SYDVKM. The CDR3 has 15 amino acids. Researchers tagged individual cDNA molecules with unique molecular identifiers. TCRdb used MiXCR to reprocess the 5' RACE reads, holding one entry per CDR3 protein. The sample has roughly 52,000 distinct CDR3 sequences; around 8% are singletons. Sequenced input: whole blood. The rearrangement joins TRBV28 to TRBJ2-7; no firm D call. This receptor was taken from an adult who was a healthcare worker with PCR-confirmed SARS-CoV-2 infection or an uninfected control (not recorded which). The CDR3 is CASSSPASSTYEQYF. The CDR3 DNA follows: TGTGCCAGCAGTTCCCCAGCGAGTTCCACCTACGAGCAGTACTTC.